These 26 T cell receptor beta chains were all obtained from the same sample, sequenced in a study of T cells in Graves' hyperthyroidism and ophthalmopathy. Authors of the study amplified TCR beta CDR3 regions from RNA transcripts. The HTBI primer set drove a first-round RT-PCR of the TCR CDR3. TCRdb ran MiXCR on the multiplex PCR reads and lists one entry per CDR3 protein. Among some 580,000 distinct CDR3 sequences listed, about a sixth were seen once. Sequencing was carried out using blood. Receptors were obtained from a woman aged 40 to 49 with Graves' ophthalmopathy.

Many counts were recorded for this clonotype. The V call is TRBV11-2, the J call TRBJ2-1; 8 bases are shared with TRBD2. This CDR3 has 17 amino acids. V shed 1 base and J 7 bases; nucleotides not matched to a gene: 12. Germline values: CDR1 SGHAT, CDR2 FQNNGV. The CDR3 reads CASSLVGGAGGPNEQFF. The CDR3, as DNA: TGTGCCAGCAGCTTAGTCGGGGGGGCGGGAGGACCGAATGAGCAGTTCTTC.

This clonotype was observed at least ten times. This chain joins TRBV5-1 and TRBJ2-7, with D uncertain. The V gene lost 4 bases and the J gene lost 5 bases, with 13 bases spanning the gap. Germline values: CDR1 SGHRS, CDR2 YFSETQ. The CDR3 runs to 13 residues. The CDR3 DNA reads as TGCGCCAGCAGCAAATACGACGGTAACGAGCAGTACTTC. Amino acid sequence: CASSKYDGNEQYF.

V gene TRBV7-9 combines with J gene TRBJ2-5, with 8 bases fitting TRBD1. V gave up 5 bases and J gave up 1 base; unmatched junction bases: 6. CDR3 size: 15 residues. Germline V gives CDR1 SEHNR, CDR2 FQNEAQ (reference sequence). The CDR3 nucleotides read TGTGCCAGCAGCCCTCGACAGGGGTCCCAAGAGACCCAGTACTTC. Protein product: CASSPRQGSQETQYF.

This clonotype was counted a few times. The CDR3 DNA reads TGTGCCAGCAGTTTTACAGGAGATGGCTACACCTTC. This codes for CASSFTGDGYTF. The chain carries TRBV28 and TRBJ1-2; weak D call: TRBD1 (5 bases). Per the germline V gene, CDR1 is MDHEN and CDR2 is SYDVKM. The V end was cut by 3 bases, the J end by 6 bases, with 8 bases between. The CDR3 length is 12 residues.

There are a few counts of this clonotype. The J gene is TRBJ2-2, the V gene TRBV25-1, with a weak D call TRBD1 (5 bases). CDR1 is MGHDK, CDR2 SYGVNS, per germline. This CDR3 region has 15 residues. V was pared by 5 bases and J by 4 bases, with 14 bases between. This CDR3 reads CASSKNRFTTGELFF. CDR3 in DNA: TGTGCCAGCAGTAAAAACAGGTTTACCACCGGGGAGCTGTTTTTT.

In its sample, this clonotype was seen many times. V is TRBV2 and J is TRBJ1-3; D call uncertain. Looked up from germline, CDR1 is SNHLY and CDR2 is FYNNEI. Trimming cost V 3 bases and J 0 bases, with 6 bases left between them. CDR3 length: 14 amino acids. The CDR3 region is CASSEERSGNTIYF. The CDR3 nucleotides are TGTGCCAGCAGTGAGGAACGCTCTGGAAACACCATATATTTT.

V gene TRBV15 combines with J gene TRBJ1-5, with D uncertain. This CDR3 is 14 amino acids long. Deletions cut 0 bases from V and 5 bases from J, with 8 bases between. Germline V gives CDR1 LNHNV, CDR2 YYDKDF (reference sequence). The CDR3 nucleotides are TGTGCCACCAGCAGAGATGTTTCGTATCAGCCCCAGCATTTT. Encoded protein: CATSRDVSYQPQHF.

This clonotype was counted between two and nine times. CDR3: CASSKPGQSYGYTF. The CDR3 DNA reads as TGTGCCAGTAGTAAACCGGGACAGAGCTATGGCTACACCTTC. This chain links TRBV19 with TRBJ1-2, with 7 bases identical to TRBD1. This CDR3 has 14 amino acids. V lost 4 bases and J lost 4; bases outside the gene matches: 6. Germline lookup yields CDR1 LNHDA and CDR2 SQIVND (reference sequence).

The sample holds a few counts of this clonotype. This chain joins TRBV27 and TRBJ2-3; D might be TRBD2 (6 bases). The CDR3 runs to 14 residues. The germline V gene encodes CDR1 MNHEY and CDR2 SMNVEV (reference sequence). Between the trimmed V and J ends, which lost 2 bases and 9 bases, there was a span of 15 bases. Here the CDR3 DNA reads TGTGCCAGCAGTTTAAAATCTGGGAGGCTCACGCAGTATTTT. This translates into CASSLKSGRLTQYF.

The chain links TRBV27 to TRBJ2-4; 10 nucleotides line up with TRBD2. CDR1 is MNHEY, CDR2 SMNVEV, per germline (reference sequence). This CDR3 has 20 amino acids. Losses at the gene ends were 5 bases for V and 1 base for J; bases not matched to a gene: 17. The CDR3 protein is CASSPTLAGIVYGAKNIQYF. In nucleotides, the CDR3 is TGTGCCAGCAGTCCAACACTAGCGGGAATAGTGTATGGGGCCAAAAACATTCAGTACTTC.

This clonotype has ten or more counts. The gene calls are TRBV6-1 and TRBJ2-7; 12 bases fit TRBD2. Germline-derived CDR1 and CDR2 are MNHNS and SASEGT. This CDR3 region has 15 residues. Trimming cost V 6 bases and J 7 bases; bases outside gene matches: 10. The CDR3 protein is CASRASGRGLREQYF. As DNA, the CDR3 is TGTGCCAGCAGGGCTAGCGGGAGGGGACTGAGGGAGCAGTACTTC.

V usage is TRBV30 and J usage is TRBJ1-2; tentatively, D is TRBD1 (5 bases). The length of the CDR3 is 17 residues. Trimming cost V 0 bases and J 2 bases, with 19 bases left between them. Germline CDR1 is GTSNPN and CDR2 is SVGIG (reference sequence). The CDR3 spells CAWSVRGWQGANYGYTF. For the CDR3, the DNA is TGTGCCTGGAGTGTCCGGGGGTGGCAGGGAGCCAACTATGGCTACACCTTC.

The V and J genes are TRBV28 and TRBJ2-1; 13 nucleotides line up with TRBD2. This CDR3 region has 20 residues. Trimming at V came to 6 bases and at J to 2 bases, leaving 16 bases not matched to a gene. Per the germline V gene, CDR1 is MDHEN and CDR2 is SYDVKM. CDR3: CASSHGLAGALVSAYNEQFF. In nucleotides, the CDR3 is TGTGCCAGCAGCCACGGACTAGCGGGAGCCCTAGTTTCTGCCTACAATGAGCAGTTCTTC.

Written as DNA, the CDR3 is TGCGCCAGCAGCCCCGAGAGGGGACCAGATTGGGGGGCTTTCTTT. Its protein product is CASSPERGPDWGAFF. The genes are TRBV4-1 and TRBJ1-1; possible D gene TRBD1, 5 bases. CDR3 length: 15 residues. Looked up from germline, CDR1 is MGHRA and CDR2 is YSYEKL. Trimming stripped 4 bases from V and 11 bases from J, with 23 bases between.

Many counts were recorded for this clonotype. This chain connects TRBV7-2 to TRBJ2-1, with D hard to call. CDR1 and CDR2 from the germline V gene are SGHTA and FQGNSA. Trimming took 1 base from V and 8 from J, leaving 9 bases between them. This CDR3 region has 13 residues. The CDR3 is CASSLVAGHEQFF. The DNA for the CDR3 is TGTGCCAGCAGCTTAGTAGCAGGCCATGAGCAGTTCTTC.

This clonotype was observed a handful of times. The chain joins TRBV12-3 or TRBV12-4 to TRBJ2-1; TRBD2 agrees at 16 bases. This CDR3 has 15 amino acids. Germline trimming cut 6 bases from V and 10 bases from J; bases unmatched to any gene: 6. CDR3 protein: CASSPGTSGGGEQFF. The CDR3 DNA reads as TGTGCCAGCAGCCCAGGGACTAGCGGGGGGGGGGAGCAGTTCTTC.

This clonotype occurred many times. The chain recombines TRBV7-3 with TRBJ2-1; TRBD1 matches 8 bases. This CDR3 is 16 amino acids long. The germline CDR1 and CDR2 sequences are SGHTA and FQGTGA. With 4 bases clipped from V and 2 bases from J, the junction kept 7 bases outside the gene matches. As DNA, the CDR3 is TGTGCCAGCAGCTACCTGCCGGGACAGGCCTACAATGAGCAGTTCTTC. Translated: CASSYLPGQAYNEQFF.

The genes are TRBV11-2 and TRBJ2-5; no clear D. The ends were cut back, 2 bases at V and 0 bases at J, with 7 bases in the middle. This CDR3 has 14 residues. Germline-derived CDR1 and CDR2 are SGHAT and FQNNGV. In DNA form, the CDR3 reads TGTGCCAGCAGCTTATATTTGAACCAAGAGACCCAGTACTTC. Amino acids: CASSLYLNQETQYF. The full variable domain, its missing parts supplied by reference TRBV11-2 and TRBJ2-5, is EAGVAQSPRYKIIEKRQSVAFWCNPISGHATLYWYQQILGQGPKLLIQFQNNGVVDDSQLPKDRFSAERLKGVDSTLKIQPAKLEDSAVYLCASSLYLNQETQYFGPGTRLLVL.

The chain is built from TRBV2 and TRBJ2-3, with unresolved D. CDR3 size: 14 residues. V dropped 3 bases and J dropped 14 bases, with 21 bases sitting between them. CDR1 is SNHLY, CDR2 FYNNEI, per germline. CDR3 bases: TGTGCCAGCAGTGACGGGTTGTCCCCACCACCCCCGTATTTT. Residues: CASSDGLSPPPPYF.

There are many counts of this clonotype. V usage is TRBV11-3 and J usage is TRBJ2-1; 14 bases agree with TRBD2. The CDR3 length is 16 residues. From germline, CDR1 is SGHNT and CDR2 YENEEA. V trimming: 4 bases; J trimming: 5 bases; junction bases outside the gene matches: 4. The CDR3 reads CASSSPGLAGDNEQFF. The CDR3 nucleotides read TGTGCCAGCAGCTCCCCGGGACTAGCGGGGGACAATGAGCAGTTCTTC.

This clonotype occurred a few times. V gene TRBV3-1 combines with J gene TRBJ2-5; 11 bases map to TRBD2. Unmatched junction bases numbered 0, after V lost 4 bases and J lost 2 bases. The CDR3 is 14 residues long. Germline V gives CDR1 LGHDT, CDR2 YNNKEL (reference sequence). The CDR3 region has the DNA TGTGCCAGCAGCCGACTAGCGGGACAAGAGACCCAGTACTTC. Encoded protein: CASSRLAGQETQYF.

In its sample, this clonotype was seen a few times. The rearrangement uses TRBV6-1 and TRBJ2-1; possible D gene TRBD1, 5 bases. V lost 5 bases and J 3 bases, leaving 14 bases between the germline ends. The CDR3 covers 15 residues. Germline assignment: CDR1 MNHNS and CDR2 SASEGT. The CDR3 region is CASSSRSGIYNEQFF. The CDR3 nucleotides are TGTGCCAGCAGTTCCCGTTCAGGGATCTACAATGAGCAGTTCTTC.

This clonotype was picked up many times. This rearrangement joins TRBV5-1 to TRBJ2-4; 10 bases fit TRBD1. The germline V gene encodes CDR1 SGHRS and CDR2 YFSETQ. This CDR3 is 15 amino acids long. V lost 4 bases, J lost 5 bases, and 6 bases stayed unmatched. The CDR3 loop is CASSLLTGGQNIQYF. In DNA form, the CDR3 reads TGCGCCAGCAGCCTCCTGACAGGGGGCCAAAACATTCAGTACTTC.

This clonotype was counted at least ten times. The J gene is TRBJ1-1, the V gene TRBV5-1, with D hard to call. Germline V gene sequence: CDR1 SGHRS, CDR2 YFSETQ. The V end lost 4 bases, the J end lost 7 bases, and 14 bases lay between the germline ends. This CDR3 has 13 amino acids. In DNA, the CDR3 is TGCGCCAGCAGCCCAGGAGGGCGGATTGAAGCTTTCTTT. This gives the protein CASSPGGRIEAFF.

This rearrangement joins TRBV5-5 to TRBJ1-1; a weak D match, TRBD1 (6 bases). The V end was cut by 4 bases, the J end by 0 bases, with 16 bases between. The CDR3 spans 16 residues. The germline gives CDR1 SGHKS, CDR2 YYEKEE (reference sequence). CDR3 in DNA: TGTGCCAGCAGCCAAACACAGGGATTCATGAACACTGAAGCTTTCTTT. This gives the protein CASSQTQGFMNTEAFF. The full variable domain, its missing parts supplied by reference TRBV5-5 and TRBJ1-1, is DAGVTQSPTHLIKTRGQQVTLRCSPISGHKSVSWYQQVLGQGPQFIFQYYEKEERGRGNFPDRFSARQFPNYSSELNVNALLLGDSALYLCASSQTQGFMNTEAFFGQGTRLTVV.

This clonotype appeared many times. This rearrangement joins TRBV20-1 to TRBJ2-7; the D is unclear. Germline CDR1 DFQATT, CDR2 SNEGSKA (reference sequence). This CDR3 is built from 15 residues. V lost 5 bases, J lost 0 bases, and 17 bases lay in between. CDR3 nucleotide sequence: TGCAGTGCTCATAAGGCGGTACTACCCTCCTACGAGCAGTACTTC. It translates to CSAHKAVLPSYEQYF.